This section outlines one T cell receptor beta chain sequence together with its context. Antigen specificity is unknown. The sample belongs to a study of cytomegalovirus exposure and HLA in healthy donors. About the research overall: The approximately 130 validation repertoires were reported in a later analysis to have been generated on the same platform as the roughly 680 first-cohort repertoires.

Some clones are missing from TCRdb's copy, which holds only in-frame ones; the method was immunoSEQ multiplex PCR. The sample includes approximately 240,000 clones, 90% to 95% of them seen just once. Broader study findings: Associated with cytomegalovirus, according to the listing, were approximately 160 TCR beta chains. A few CMV-associated chains proved CMV antigen-specific in vitro. It was reported that the classifier diagnosed cytomegalovirus status with high specificity and sensitivity in both the original and validation cohorts.

This clonotype originated in a woman between 18 and 30 years old in good health and CMV-seronegative. The sample taken for sequencing was PBMCs.

The CDR3 reads CASSPLQLSYGYTF. Written as DNA, the CDR3 is TGTGCCAGCAGTCCCCTACAGCTCTCCTATGGCTACACCTTC. This chain links TRBV6-5 with TRBJ1-2; D gene ambiguous. Germline V gene lookup returns CDR1 MNHEY and CDR2 SVGAGI. V was pared by 5 bases and J by 4 bases, with 14 bases between. This CDR3 has 14 residues.